This T cell receptor beta chain was found in a study of T cells in Graves' hyperthyroidism and ophthalmopathy. On this clonotype: Its specificity is unknown.

CDR1 and CDR2 from the germline V gene are SGHAT and FQNNGV. The CDR3 totals 16 residues. With 5 bases removed from V and 1 base from J, the gap between germline ends came to 15 bases. Orbital computed tomography, thyroid ultrasound, serum thyroxine and TRAb, and clinical symptoms together informed the diagnoses. Fresh peripheral blood, 10 ml, was the source of the PBMCs. Researchers amplified the TCR beta CDR3 regions from RNA transcripts. Researchers ran a first-round RT-PCR on the TCR CDR3 using the HTBI primer set. One entry per CDR3 protein, called by TCRdb with MiXCR from the multiplex PCR reads. The sample consists of around 350,000 distinct CDR3 sequences, approximately 25% of them appearing once. Study findings and constraints: Model output signaled ophthalmopathy a median approximately 6 months ahead of onset.

The clonotype was recovered from a man aged 50 to 60 with Graves' hyperthyroidism. The rearrangement links TRBV11-2 to TRBJ2-4; perhaps D is TRBD1 or TRBD2 (6 bases each). Sequenced: blood. This chain's CDR3 is CASSPQEGVAKNIQYF. CDR3 coding DNA: TGTGCCAGCAGCCCACAGGAGGGGGTTGCCAAAAACATTCAGTACTTC.